The source of this T cell receptor (beta chain) is a study of blood T cell repertoires in COVID-19. On the study more broadly: Cohort 3 recovered donors had two negative PCRs, clearance, or symptom resolution. Spain, Italy and the United States supplied samples that represented acute and convalescent COVID-19.

Participants came from some 26 US areas, aged about 18 to 95 years. Allocation to cohorts depended on clinical history reported by the participants. The assay was immunoSEQ multiplex PCR, and TCRdb's table has in-frame clones only and misses some. The table includes roughly 140,000 clones, 84% detected once. The sequencing input was PBMCs or T cells enriched from blood (not recorded which). This clonotype originated in a man aged 50 to 60 in a cohort exposed to, infected with or recovered from COVID-19 (not recorded which).

The CDR3 bases are TGCGCCAGCAGCGAGGGACTAGCGGGACACAATGAGCAGTTCTTC. Its protein is CASSEGLAGHNEQFF. The chain carries TRBV5-1 and TRBJ2-1, with 13 bases fitting TRBD2. J lost 5 bases, V lost 4 bases, and 3 bases had no gene match. Germline CDR1 reads SGHRS; CDR2 reads YFSETQ. The CDR3 runs to 15 residues.